This T cell receptor beta chain appears in the sequencing data of a study of response to subunit inactivated influenza vaccine. The CDR3 is made up of 16 amino acids. Germline CDR1 reads DFQATT; CDR2 reads SNEGSKA (reference sequence). With 0 bases removed from V and 2 bases from J, the gap between germline ends came to 13 bases. MiXCR, applied by TCRdb to the RT-PCR reads, yields one record per CDR3 protein. The repertoire holds roughly 650,000 distinct CDR3 sequences, with around 16% as singletons. Study-wide results and limits: With each seasonal influenza vaccination, the authors suggested, few new T cells are recruited.

There are a few counts of this clonotype. Antigen: not known. The genes are TRBV20-1 and TRBJ2-2; no firm D call. This TCR came from a man aged 50-60 years who received an inactivated influenza vaccine. Sequenced material: PBMCs from blood, taken about 12 days after vaccination. DNA for the CDR3: TGCAGTGCTAGAGATGTGGTGGCAGGAAACACCGGGGAGCTGTTTTTT. Protein: CSARDVVAGNTGELFF.